Listed below are T cell receptor beta chains from one sample, sequenced in a study of cytomegalovirus exposure and HLA in healthy donors. The protocol was immunoSEQ multiplex PCR, while the TCRdb copy is restricted to in-frame clones and leaves out a portion. The sample includes over 200,000 clones, 90% seen only once; the top ten take 0.3% to 0.4%. The sequenced material came from PBMCs. These receptors all come from a woman younger than 30 in good health and CMV-seronegative. CDR3s include the opening cysteine and the closing phenylalanine or tryptophan. D genes are given only for firm matches. Clone size, where shown, is once, few, many, or a class for clones that have expanded.

V,D,J,size,CDR3,DNA
TRBV11-2,TRBD1,TRBJ1-1,.,CATTGGLNTEAFF,TGTGCCACCACAGGGGGCTTGAACACTGAAGCTTTCTTT
TRBV2,.,TRBJ1-4,.,CASSPVTNEKLFF,TGTGCCAGCAGTCCGGTCACTAATGAAAAACTGTTTTTT
TRBV6-4,.,TRBJ2-2,.,CASSFSGENTGELFF,TGTGCCAGCAGTTTCTCGGGGGAGAACACCGGGGAGCTGTTTTTT
TRBV28,TRBD1,TRBJ2-7,.,CASITGTGGNEQYF,TGTGCCAGCATTACCGGGACAGGGGGCAACGAGCAGTACTTC
TRBV11-2,TRBD1,TRBJ2-1,.,CASSLRQGNEQFF,TGTGCCAGCAGCTTACGACAGGGGAATGAGCAGTTCTTC
TRBV5-1,TRBD2,TRBJ2-1,once,CASSPGTSGGAGEQFF,TGCGCCAGCAGCCCCGGGACTAGCGGGGGGGCCGGAGAGCAGTTCTTC
TRBV6-5,.,TRBJ1-4,.,CASSYSGGSGEKLFF,TGTGCCAGCAGTTACTCCGGGGGGAGCGGTGAAAAACTGTTTTTT
TRBV6-1,.,TRBJ1-5,.,CASTAGLPQPQHF,TGTGCCAGCACCGCCGGACTTCCTCAGCCCCAGCATTTT
TRBV28,TRBD1,TRBJ1-5,.,CASSYLDGTGFYSNQPQHF,TGTGCCAGCAGTTATCTTGACGGGACAGGGTTCTATAGCAATCAGCCCCAGCATTTT
TRBV28,TRBD2,TRBJ2-1,.,CASSPESGGAGNEQFF,TGTGCCAGCAGTCCGGAAAGCGGGGGGGCCGGCAATGAGCAGTTCTTC
TRBV2,.,TRBJ1-3,.,CASRGPGRRSGNTIYF,TGTGCCAGCAGGGGTCCAGGCCGCAGATCTGGAAACACCATATATTTT
TRBV7-9,.,TRBJ1-2,once,CASSFGGTRNYGYTF,TGTGCCAGCAGCTTCGGAGGGACGCGGAACTATGGCTACACCTTC
TRBV7-2,.,TRBJ1-2,.,CASSSDLAQGAGGYTF,TGTGCCAGCAGCTCAGACCTTGCACAGGGTGCGGGTGGCTACACCTTC
TRBV4-3,TRBD1,TRBJ1-1,.,CASSRGQGANGAFF,TGCGCCAGCAGCCGGGGACAGGGAGCCAACGGAGCTTTCTTT
TRBV28,.,TRBJ1-1,once,CASRSGHLNTEAFF,TGTGCCAGCAGGTCGGGACACCTGAACACTGAAGCTTTCTTT
TRBV28,TRBD2,TRBJ2-3,.,CASSFYGGGTDTQYF,TGTGCCAGCAGTTTTTACGGGGGGGGCACAGATACGCAGTATTTT
TRBV5-4,.,TRBJ2-2,.,CASSLDQEPNGELFF,TGTGCCAGCAGCTTGGATCAGGAACCGAACGGGGAGCTGTTTTTT
TRBV6-6,.,TRBJ2-5,once,CASSPGTQTGETQYF,TGTGCCAGCAGCCCCGGGACTCAGACCGGAGAGACCCAGTACTTC
TRBV12-5,.,TRBJ1-1,few,CASGLDLGTEAFF,TGTGCTAGTGGTTTAGACTTGGGCACTGAAGCTTTCTTT
TRBV7-6,.,TRBJ2-7,few,CASSLVAGPYEQYF,TGTGCCAGCAGCTTAGTGGCAGGCCCCTACGAGCAGTACTTC
TRBV6-5,.,TRBJ2-2,.,CASSSLYTGELFF,TGTGCCAGCAGTTCCCTATACACCGGGGAGCTGTTTTTT
TRBV4-1,TRBD2,TRBJ2-1,.,CASSHYRGGPNEQFF,TGCGCCAGCAGCCATTATCGGGGGGGGCCCAATGAGCAGTTCTTC
TRBV5-1,.,TRBJ2-1,.,CASSSGDSYNEQFF,TGCGCCAGCAGCTCCGGGGACTCCTACAATGAGCAGTTCTTC
TRBV19,.,TRBJ1-5,once,CASSILSIPNQPQHF,TGTGCCAGTAGTATTTTGTCAATTCCCAATCAGCCCCAGCATTTT
TRBV5-1,.,TRBJ2-7,once,CASSLWAVGTPYEQYF,TGCGCCAGCAGCTTGTGGGCTGTAGGGACACCGTACGAGCAGTACTTC
TRBV19,.,TRBJ1-6,.,CASSTGRAYNSPLHF,TGTGCCAGTAGTACAGGGAGGGCCTATAATTCACCCCTCCACTTT
TRBV5-4,.,TRBJ1-2,once,CASSLGAAVYTF,TGTGCCAGCAGCTTGGGAGCGGCCGTCTACACCTTC
TRBV27,.,TRBJ1-6,.,CASSPNPPGWNNSPLHF,TGTGCCAGCAGTCCAAACCCCCCAGGGTGGAATAATTCACCCCTCCACTTT
TRBV4-3,TRBD1,TRBJ2-7,.,CASSQDLDREDWDEQYF,TGCGCCAGCAGCCAAGATTTGGACAGGGAGGATTGGGACGAGCAGTACTTC
TRBV18,.,TRBJ2-5,.,CASSKDPGHLQETQYF,TGTGCCAGCTCAAAAGACCCGGGACACCTCCAAGAGACCCAGTACTTC
TRBV6-6,.,TRBJ2-1,.,CASSFVRDFWGNEQFF,TGTGCCAGCAGTTTTGTCCGGGACTTCTGGGGCAATGAGCAGTTCTTC
TRBV7-9,.,TRBJ2-1,once,CASRPPTGQGTYNEQFF,TGTGCCAGCAGACCTCCGACAGGCCAGGGGACCTACAATGAGCAGTTCTTC
TRBV7-8,.,TRBJ2-7,.,CASSFLAGANYEQYF,TGTGCCAGCAGCTTCCTGGCGGGGGCAAACTACGAGCAGTACTTC
TRBV4-1,TRBD1,TRBJ1-4,.,CASSLPGQGGNEKLFF,TGCGCCAGCAGCCTCCCGGGACAGGGGGGTAATGAAAAACTGTTTTTT
TRBV10-2,TRBD1,TRBJ2-7,.,CASRLGTGIYEQYF,TGCGCCAGCCGGCTGGGGACAGGGATCTACGAGCAGTACTTC
TRBV11-2,.,TRBJ2-7,.,CASSFGSDEQYF,TGTGCCAGCAGCTTCGGTTCCGACGAGCAGTACTTC
TRBV28,.,TRBJ2-1,.,CASSSRAGVPYNEQFF,TGTGCCAGCAGTTCAAGGGCGGGTGTCCCTTACAATGAGCAGTTCTTC
TRBV28,.,TRBJ1-2,few,CASSLSVAYGYTF,TGTGCCAGCAGTTTATCGGTCGCCTATGGCTACACCTTC
TRBV27,TRBD1,TRBJ1-2,.,CASSFSSGGYNGYTF,TGTGCCAGCAGTTTTTCATCAGGGGGTTATAATGGCTACACCTTC
TRBV4-3,TRBD2,TRBJ2-1,.,CASSQLTIRGEYNEQFF,TGCGCCAGCAGCCAACTCACTATCCGGGGGGAATACAATGAGCAGTTCTTC
TRBV9,TRBD2,TRBJ2-3,.,CASIPGLADTDTQYF,TGTGCCAGCATCCCGGGACTAGCGGACACAGATACGCAGTATTTT
TRBV5-4,TRBD1,TRBJ1-1,.,CASSFSQGLTEAFF,TGTGCCAGCAGCTTTTCACAGGGGTTGACTGAAGCTTTCTTT
TRBV12-2,.,TRBJ2-5,once,CASRRSGGFGETQYF,TGTGCAAGTCGCCGAAGCGGGGGGTTCGGAGAGACCCAGTACTTC
TRBV6-5,.,TRBJ2-6,once,CASSYLQGKGSRSLTF,TGTGCCAGCAGTTACCTGCAGGGAAAAGGATCGCGCTCCCTGACTTTC
TRBV7-8,TRBD1,TRBJ1-6,.,CASSLTGVPGDSPLHF,TGTGCCAGCAGCTTAACAGGGGTTCCAGGGGATTCACCCCTCCACTTT
TRBV18,.,TRBJ1-4,.,CASSPLSMEKLFF,TGTGCCAGCTCACCATTGTCTATGGAAAAACTGTTTTTT
TRBV6-5,TRBD2,TRBJ2-1,once,CASSYSESGGADEQFF,TGTGCCAGCAGTTACTCGGAGAGCGGGGGGGCCGATGAGCAGTTCTTC
TRBV6-1,.,TRBJ2-6,.,CASSVVAGRSGANVLTF,TGTGCCAGCAGTGTTGTGGCGGGTCGCTCTGGGGCCAACGTCCTGACTTTC
TRBV28,.,TRBJ1-1,.,CASSLRSSGVVSTEAFF,TGTGCCAGCAGTTTACGCTCCTCCGGAGTTGTGAGCACTGAAGCTTTCTTT
TRBV4-1,TRBD2,TRBJ2-2,once,CASSQQAGTTNTGELFF,TGCGCCAGCAGCCAACAAGCCGGGACTACGAACACCGGGGAGCTGTTTTTT
TRBV7-9,.,TRBJ2-1,once,CASSFDAGALASDEQFF,TGTGCCAGCAGCTTTGATGCGGGGGCCCTCGCAAGCGATGAGCAGTTCTTC
TRBV4-1,.,TRBJ2-7,once,CASSQEVNNQFSYEQYF,TGCGCCAGCAGCCAAGAGGTAAATAATCAGTTCTCCTACGAGCAGTACTTC
TRBV7-6,TRBD1,TRBJ2-3,.,CASSPGQASVPDTQYF,TGTGCCAGCAGCCCCGGACAGGCGTCCGTCCCAGATACGCAGTATTTT
TRBV6-5,TRBD1,TRBJ1-3,.,CASSYSTGASGNTIYF,TGTGCCAGCAGTTACTCCACAGGGGCCTCTGGAAACACCATATATTTT
TRBV7-9,TRBD1,TRBJ2-2,.,CASSHRDRDDTGELFF,TGTGCCAGCAGCCACAGGGACAGGGACGACACCGGGGAGCTGTTTTTT